The sequence of this T cell receptor (beta chain) was determined in a study of cytomegalovirus exposure and HLA in healthy donors. Study observations and caveats: On later analysis, the bulk of CMV-associated TCR beta chains appeared to be HLA-restricted. Earlier results showed most TCR beta V segments being productive about 90% or about 30% of the time.

PCR used 60 Vbeta primers and 13 Jbeta primers. Clones were read by immunoSEQ multiplex PCR, and TCRdb kept only the in-frame ones, dropping some. The sample contains about 200,000 clones, around 83% of which appear only once. The V gene lost 1 base and the J gene lost 4 bases, with 11 bases spanning the gap. The CDR3 is 15 amino acids. Germline lookup yields CDR1 SEHNR and CDR2 FQNEAQ (reference sequence). Comment on this clone: Its antigen is undetermined.

The sequencing input was PBMCs. This sequence was found in a woman aged 18-29 years in good health and CMV-seronegative. V gene TRBV7-9 combines with J gene TRBJ1-3, with D tentatively TRBD1 (6 bases). DNA for the CDR3: TGTGCCAGCAGCTTAGGCGGGGGCAAAGGAAACACCATATATTTT. Protein: CASSLGGGKGNTIYF.